Presented here are 6 T cell receptor beta chains from one specimen sequenced in a study of shared clonotypes between healthy human individuals (TCRdb year 2020). The library was obtained by the immunoSEQ multiplex PCR assay. Entries here come from immuneACCESS through TCRdb and include only in-frame sequences with V and J called. Some clones fail to appear in such tables; in the studies checked, an unresolved V gene covers under half of the shortfall, and the cause of the remainder is unknown. The sample data list approximately 530,000 clones, and about 96% of these were observed just once. The ten biggest clones cover about 0.06% of the sample. Sequencing used naive CD4+ T cells sorted from blood. The sample's cell subset or site label, decoded: CD45RA+ positively selected. These receptors all stem from a woman in her 30s in good health.

This chain links TRBV18 with TRBJ1-4; TRBD1 agrees at 9 bases. J was trimmed by 0 bases and V by 1 base; bases with no gene match: 3. CDR3 length: 17 residues. Germline V gene lookup returns CDR1 KGHSH and CDR2 LQKENI. The CDR3 loop is CASSPRDRAATNEKLFF. The CDR3 coding sequence is TGTGCCAGCTCACCACGGGACAGGGCCGCAACTAATGAAAAACTGTTTTTT. Full variable domain (rest looked up from reference TRBV18 and TRBJ1-4): NAGVMQNPRHLVRRRGQEARLRCSPMKGHSHVYWYRQLPEEGLKFMVYLQKENIIDESGMPKERFSAEFPKEGPSILRIQQVVRGDSAAYFCASSPRDRAATNEKLFFGSGTQLSVL.

CDR3 bases: TGTGCCAGCAGCCATCGGGACTCTGGGGCCAACGTCCTGACTTTC. It is translated as CASSHRDSGANVLTF. The J gene is TRBJ2-6, the V gene TRBV5-4, with D possibly matching TRBD2 (5 bases). V was clipped by 4 bases and J by 0 bases, with 8 bases between them. This CDR3 region has 15 residues. From germline, CDR1 is SGHNT and CDR2 YYREEE (reference sequence). Full variable domain (rest looked up from reference TRBV5-4 and TRBJ2-6): ETGVTQSPTHLIKTRGQQVTLRCSSQSGHNTVSWYQQALGQGPQFIFQYYREEENGRGNFPPRFSGLQFPNYSSELNVNALELDDSALYLCASSHRDSGANVLTFGAGSRLTVL.

The J gene is TRBJ1-2, the V gene TRBV7-9, with 8 positions matching TRBD1. The CDR3 has 14 amino acids. J gave up 4 bases and V 7 bases, and 8 bases lay outside the gene matches. Germline CDR1 and CDR2: SEHNR and FQNEAQ (reference sequence). For the CDR3, the DNA is TGTGCCAGCACAGGACAGGGTCTTGTCTATGGCTACACCTTC. Its protein product is CASTGQGLVYGYTF.

The chain links TRBV13 to TRBJ2-2; D not resolved. The CDR3 has 11 residues. Between the trimmed V and J ends, which lost 0 bases and 9 bases, there was a span of 2 bases. The germline CDR1 and CDR2 sequences are PRHDT and FYEKMQ (reference sequence). The CDR3 protein is CASSLGRELFF. DNA of the CDR3: TGTGCCAGCAGCTTAGGCCGGGAGCTGTTTTTT. Based on the CDR3 plus reference TRBV13 and TRBJ2-2, the full variable domain is AAGVIQSPRHLIKEKRETATLKCYPIPRHDTVYWYQQGPGQDPQFLISFYEKMQSDKGSIPDRFSAQQFSDYHSELNMSSLELGDSALYFCASSLGRELFFGEGSRLTVL.

The chain has TRBV15 and TRBJ2-7; D call uncertain. The CDR3 extends over 14 amino acids. The germline V gene encodes CDR1 LNHNV and CDR2 YYDKDF (reference sequence). Trimming removed 2 bases at V and 0 bases at J, with 8 bases between. CDR3 sequence reads: CATSRPAYSYEQYF. CDR3 bases: TGTGCCACCAGCAGACCAGCTTACTCCTACGAGCAGTACTTC.

Concerning this clone: At the DNA level, this CDR3 is encoded by other sequences in the same sample as well. The chain joins TRBV19 to TRBJ2-5, with TRBD1 identical over 8 bases. The CDR3 sequence is 13 residues long. Germline V gene data show CDR1 as LNHDA and CDR2 as SQIVND (reference sequence). With 3 bases clipped from V and 4 bases from J, the junction kept 1 base outside the gene matches. In DNA, the CDR3 is TGTGCCAGTAGTATTCAGGGGGCAGAGACCCAGTACTTC. Protein product: CASSIQGAETQYF.